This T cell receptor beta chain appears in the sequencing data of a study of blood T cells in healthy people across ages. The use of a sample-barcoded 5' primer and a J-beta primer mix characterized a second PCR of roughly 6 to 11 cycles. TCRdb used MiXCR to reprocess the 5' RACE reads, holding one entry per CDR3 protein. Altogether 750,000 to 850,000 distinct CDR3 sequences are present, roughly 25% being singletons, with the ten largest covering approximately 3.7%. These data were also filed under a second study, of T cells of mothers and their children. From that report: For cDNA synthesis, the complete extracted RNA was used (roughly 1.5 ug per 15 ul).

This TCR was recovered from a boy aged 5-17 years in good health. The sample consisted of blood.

The CDR3 bases are TGCGCCAGCAGGTTATCTTACCGCTCCTATAATTCACCCCTCCACTTT. Translated: CASRLSYRSYNSPLHF. The chain joins TRBV5-1 to TRBJ1-6; D ambiguous. The CDR3 runs 16 residues. V was pared by 5 bases and J by 0 bases, with 12 bases between. Germline V CDR1 and CDR2: SGHRS, YFSETQ.